The rows below give T cell receptor beta chains drawn from one sample of a study of T cell responses to AZD1222 COVID-19 vaccine. Profiled with immunoSEQ multiplex PCR; TCRdb holds only in-frame clones, not every one. Of more than 110,000 clones in the sample, 70% to 90% were seen once. Sequenced here: peripheral blood, sampled on day 0 of AZD1222 vaccination. The receptors stem from an adult in good health. Each CDR3 is given with its conserved first and last residue. The order of the fields is V gene, D gene, J gene, clone size, CDR3 protein, CDR3 DNA. D genes are given only for firm matches. Clone size is given for some rows only: seen once, a few or many times, or a class if the clone is expanded.

V: TRBV12-5
D: .
J: TRBJ2-7
size: .
CDR3: CASGLAMGEQYF
DNA: TGTGCTAGTGGTTTGGCTATGGGGGAGCAGTACTTC

V: TRBV2
D: .
J: TRBJ1-6
size: .
CDR3: CASSIQGSNSPLHF
DNA: TGTGCCAGCAGTATACAGGGTTCCAATTCACCCCTCCACTTT

V: TRBV28
D: TRBD1
J: TRBJ2-5
size: once
CDR3: CASIDRDRGRETQYF
DNA: TGTGCCAGCATCGACCGGGACAGGGGGCGGGAGACCCAGTACTTC

V: TRBV5-4
D: .
J: TRBJ1-2
size: .
CDR3: CASSLDRTFAYTF
DNA: TGTGCCAGCAGCTTGGATCGGACCTTCGCCTACACCTTC

V: TRBV28
D: .
J: TRBJ1-5
size: .
CDR3: CASRPPREGQPQHF
DNA: TGTGCCAGCAGACCCCCCAGGGAGGGTCAGCCCCAGCATTTT

V: TRBV19
D: .
J: TRBJ2-7
size: .
CDR3: CASSMFTGTYEQYF
DNA: TGTGCCAGTAGTATGTTTACAGGGACGTACGAGCAGTACTTC

V: TRBV18
D: .
J: TRBJ1-3
size: .
CDR3: CASSPTLSSGNTIYF
DNA: TGTGCCAGCTCACCGACACTCAGCTCTGGAAACACCATATATTTT

V: TRBV5-1
D: TRBD2
J: TRBJ2-3
size: .
CDR3: CASSQGGRGRGPDTQYF
DNA: TGCGCCAGCAGCCAGGGAGGTCGCGGGAGGGGGCCAGATACGCAGTATTTT

V: TRBV5-1
D: TRBD2
J: TRBJ2-5
size: .
CDR3: CASSLLAGEETQYF
DNA: TGCGCCAGCAGCCTTCTAGCGGGAGAGGAGACCCAGTACTTC

V: TRBV24-1
D: TRBD1
J: TRBJ2-3
size: .
CDR3: CATSDTGQGHPDTQYF
DNA: TGTGCCACCAGTGACACGGGACAGGGGCACCCAGATACGCAGTATTTT

V: TRBV5-1
D: .
J: TRBJ2-2
size: .
CDR3: CASSWVTDTGELFF
DNA: TGCGCCAGCAGCTGGGTTACCGACACCGGGGAGCTGTTTTTT

V: TRBV3-1/TRBV3-2
D: .
J: TRBJ1-4
size: .
CDR3: CASSLIQSNEKLFF
DNA: TGTGCCAGCAGCCTCATACAATCTAATGAAAAACTGTTTTTT

V: TRBV6-1
D: .
J: TRBJ1-5
size: .
CDR3: CASSQTDSNQPQHF
DNA: TGTGCCAGCAGCCAGACAGATAGCAATCAGCCCCAGCATTTT

V: TRBV11-2
D: .
J: TRBJ2-7
size: .
CDR3: CASSLGTLSYEQYF
DNA: TGTGCCAGCAGCTTGGGGACACTCTCCTACGAGCAGTACTTC

V: TRBV10-2
D: TRBD2
J: TRBJ2-5
size: .
CDR3: CASRSGLGLGETQYF
DNA: TGCGCCAGCAGATCGGGACTAGGCCTCGGAGAGACCCAGTACTTC

V: TRBV3-1/TRBV3-2
D: .
J: TRBJ1-3
size: .
CDR3: CASSTYLENTIYF
DNA: TGTGCCAGCAGCACTTACTTAGAAAACACCATATATTTT

V: TRBV5-1
D: TRBD1
J: TRBJ1-2
size: .
CDR3: CASRTLGTGDFNGYTF
DNA: TGCGCCAGCAGGACCTTGGGGACAGGGGATTTTAATGGCTACACCTTC

V: TRBV18
D: .
J: TRBJ1-1
size: few
CDR3: CASSPYPGGTEAFF
DNA: TGTGCCAGCTCACCATACCCCGGGGGAACTGAAGCTTTCTTT